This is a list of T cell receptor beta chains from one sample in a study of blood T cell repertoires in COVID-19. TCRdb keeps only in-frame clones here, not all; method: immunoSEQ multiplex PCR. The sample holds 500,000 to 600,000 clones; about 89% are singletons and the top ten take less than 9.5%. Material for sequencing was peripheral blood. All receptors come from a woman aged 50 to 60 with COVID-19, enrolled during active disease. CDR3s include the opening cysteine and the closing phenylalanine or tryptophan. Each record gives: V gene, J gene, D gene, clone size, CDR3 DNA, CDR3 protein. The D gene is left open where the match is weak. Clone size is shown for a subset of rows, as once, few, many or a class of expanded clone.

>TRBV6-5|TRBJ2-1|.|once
TGTGCCAGCTCAACGGGATCCTACAATGAGCAGTTCTTC
CASSTGSYNEQFF
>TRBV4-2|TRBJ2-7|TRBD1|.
TGTGCCAGCAGCCAAGCACATATTTCCGGGACAGGTGATAGGTACGAGCAGTACTTC
CASSQAHISGTGDRYEQYF
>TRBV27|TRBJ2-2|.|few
TGTGCCAGCAGTACCCGCGGTCCGAACACCGGGGAGCTGTTTTTT
CASSTRGPNTGELFF
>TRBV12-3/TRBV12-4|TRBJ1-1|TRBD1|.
TGTGCCAGCAGTCTACAGGGGCCCACTGAAGCTTTCTTT
CASSLQGPTEAFF
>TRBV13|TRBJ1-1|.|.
TGTGCCAGCAGCCGAAGGAGACTGGGTCTGGCTGAAGCTTTCTTT
CASSRRRLGLAEAFF
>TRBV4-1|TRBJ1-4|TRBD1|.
TGCGCCAGCAGCCAAAGCCCCGGACAGGGTGGTGAAAAACTGTTTTTT
CASSQSPGQGGEKLFF
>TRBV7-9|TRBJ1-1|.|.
TGTGCCAGCAGCTTAGTACAGGGCACTGAAGCTTTCTTT
CASSLVQGTEAFF
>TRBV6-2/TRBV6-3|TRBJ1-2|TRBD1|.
TGTGCCAGCAGTTACAGGGGACAGGGGAGGGACTACACCTTC
CASSYRGQGRDYTF
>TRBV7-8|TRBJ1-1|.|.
TGTGCCAGCCGCTTCAGTGGGAACACTGAAGCTTTCTTT
CASRFSGNTEAFF
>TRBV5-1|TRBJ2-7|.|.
TGCGCCAGCAGCCGGGAACTAGACCCTTACGAGCAGTACTTC
CASSRELDPYEQYF
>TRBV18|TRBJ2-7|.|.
TGTGCCAGCTCAGAGGCCTCCTCCTACGAGCAGTACTTC
CASSEASSYEQYF
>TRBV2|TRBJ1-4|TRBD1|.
TGTGCCAGCGGACAGGGAGGCGAAAAACTGTTTTTT
CASGQGGEKLFF